This TCR beta chain came from a study of blood T cell repertoires in COVID-19. Turning to the study itself: Acute and convalescent COVID-19 samples came from the United States, Italy and Spain. Sample material is recorded as cDNA or gDNA derived from T cells, B-cell-depleted T cells, or PBMCs.

Methods used by the authors: Estimates of nucleated cell counts were drawn from the amplification of reference gene primers. The assay was immunoSEQ multiplex PCR, and TCRdb's table has in-frame clones only and misses some. D and trimming were read from the DNA, whereas the V and J calls and clone size are those reported in that table. The sample yields more than 80,000 clones, about 85% seen once. V trimming: 0 bases; J trimming: 4 bases; junction bases outside the gene matches: 4. The CDR3 runs to 15 residues. Germline V lookup: CDR1 SGHRS, CDR2 YFSETQ. The Seattle patients joined while their infection was active and were tracked longitudinally afterward.

J is TRBJ2-3 and V is TRBV5-1; TRBD2 matches 8 bases. The sequence came from a woman of 80 years or more with COVID-19, enrolled during active disease. The specimen sequenced was peripheral blood. Here the CDR3 reads CASSLVAGHSDTQYF. CDR3 nucleotides: TGCGCCAGCAGCTTGGTAGCGGGGCATTCAGATACGCAGTATTTT.